The source of this T cell receptor (beta chain) is a study of response to subunit inactivated influenza vaccine. Trimming removed 8 bases from V and 2 bases from J; junction bases left unmatched: 8. The CDR3 covers 15 residues. MiXCR was run by TCRdb on the RT-PCR reads, yielding one entry per CDR3 protein. This table holds hundreds of thousands of distinct CDR3 sequences, 12% to 15% found once. General study points: A suggestion made by the authors is that each seasonal influenza vaccination recruits few new T cells.

Points on this clonotype: Its antigen remains unknown.

The sequence came from a man aged 45-65 years who received an inactivated influenza vaccine. Specimen: PBMCs from blood, collected 14 to 15 days before vaccination. V usage is TRBV12-3 or TRBV12-4 and J usage is TRBJ2-3; 9 bases match TRBD1. The CDR3 loop is CASGVGDRDTDTQYF. The CDR3 bases are TGTGCCAGCGGGGTTGGGGACAGGGACACAGATACGCAGTATTTT.